This entry lists 9 T cell receptor beta chains sequenced from one sample in a study of response to subunit inactivated influenza vaccine. TCRdb used MiXCR to reprocess the RT-PCR reads, holding one entry per CDR3 protein. The sample contains about 500,000 distinct CDR3 sequences, approximately 12% of which appear only once. The sample here was PBMCs from blood, taken 40 to 50 days after vaccination. Every receptor here comes from a man aged 50-59 years who received an inactivated influenza vaccine.

This clonotype was detected ten times or more. This chain uses TRBV5-1 with TRBJ2-7, with 9 bases aligning to TRBD2. This CDR3 is built from 14 residues. V lost 5 bases, J lost 6 bases, and 9 bases stayed unmatched. Germline V lookup: CDR1 SGHRS, CDR2 YFSETQ. The CDR3 reads CASRKRGASGEQYF. In DNA form, the CDR3 reads TGCGCCAGCAGAAAGCGGGGGGCTTCCGGCGAGCAGTACTTC. Complete variable domain (other parts from reference TRBV5-1 and TRBJ2-7): KAGVTQTPRYLIKTRGQQVTLSCSPISGHRSVSWYQQTPGQGLQFLFEYFSETQRNKGNFPGRFSGRQFSNSRSEMNVSTLELGDSALYLCASRKRGASGEQYFGPGTRLTVT.

This clonotype appeared a few times. The chain couples TRBV4-3 to TRBJ2-7; D gene unclear. This CDR3 has 15 residues. Germline V gene lookup returns CDR1 LGHNA and CDR2 YSLEER. Between the trimmed V and J ends, which lost 1 base and 5 bases, there was a span of 15 bases. The CDR3 region is CASSQGSEGYNEQYF. Written as DNA, the CDR3 is TGCGCCAGCAGCCAAGGATCGGAAGGGTATAACGAGCAGTACTTC.

This clonotype was picked up a small number of times. The V call is TRBV7-2, the J call TRBJ2-1; perhaps TRBD2 as D (6 bases). Trimming removed 1 base at V and 2 bases at J, with 12 bases between. Per the germline V gene, CDR1 is SGHTA and CDR2 is FQGNSA. The CDR3 runs to 16 residues. The CDR3 DNA reads as TGTGCCAGCAGCTTAGATCCCGGGGGAACCTACAATGAGCAGTTCTTC. Translation: CASSLDPGGTYNEQFF.

This chain joins TRBV18 and TRBJ2-7; D may be TRBD2 (5 bases). The V and J ends lost 2 bases and 0 bases respectively, with 11 bases between them. Germline V gives CDR1 KGHSH, CDR2 LQKENI. This CDR3 has 15 residues. The CDR3 loop is CASSPEIGNSYEQYF. In nucleotides, the CDR3 is TGTGCCAGCTCACCAGAAATCGGGAACTCCTACGAGCAGTACTTC.

CDR3 in DNA: TGTGCCAGCAGCTTAGCTCTAGCGGGAGGGGAGCTGTTTTTT. Amino acid sequence: CASSLALAGGELFF. V and J are TRBV7-2 and TRBJ2-2; 9 positions match TRBD2. After removal of 0 bases from V and 8 bases from J, the junction contained 1 base not matched to a gene. From germline, CDR1 is SGHTA and CDR2 FQGNSA. This CDR3 spans 14 amino acids.

This clonotype was seen a handful of times. The CDR3 DNA sequence: TGTGCCAGCAGTGACCCGGGACAGGCCTACGAGCAGTACTTC. Its protein product is CASSDPGQAYEQYF. The chain uses TRBV28 and TRBJ2-7, with 8 positions matching TRBD1. This CDR3 region has 14 residues. Germline CDR1 and CDR2: MDHEN and SYDVKM. With 5 bases clipped from V and 2 bases from J, the junction kept 5 bases outside the gene matches.

The chain uses TRBV11-1 and TRBJ2-1, with D possibly called TRBD1 or TRBD2 (5 bases each). The CDR3 totals 15 residues. Between the trimmed V and J ends, which lost 6 bases and 6 bases, there was a span of 18 bases. CDR1 and CDR2 (germline): SGHAT, FQDESV (reference sequence). The DNA of the CDR3 is TGTGCCAGCAGTTTTGATCCGGGACGGGGCAATGAGCAGTTCTTC. This sequence encodes CASSFDPGRGNEQFF.

V and J are TRBV20-1 and TRBJ2-5; D perhaps matches TRBD2 (6 bases). Looked up from germline, CDR1 is DFQATT and CDR2 is SNEGSKA (reference sequence). The CDR3 consists of 15 residues. V lost 1 base and J lost 0, with 12 bases in between. CDR3 region: CSARALTGDQETQYF. DNA of the CDR3: TGCAGTGCTAGAGCCCTAACGGGGGACCAAGAGACCCAGTACTTC.

This clonotype has at least ten counts. The chain joins TRBV20-1 to TRBJ2-7; 9 bases are a match to TRBD2. J lost 3 bases, V lost 0 bases, and 6 bases had no gene match. The CDR3 consists of 15 residues. Germline V gives CDR1 DFQATT, CDR2 SNEGSKA (reference sequence). CDR3 region: CSAREIAGANYEQYF. In nucleotides, the CDR3 is TGCAGTGCTAGAGAGATAGCGGGGGCGAACTACGAGCAGTACTTC.